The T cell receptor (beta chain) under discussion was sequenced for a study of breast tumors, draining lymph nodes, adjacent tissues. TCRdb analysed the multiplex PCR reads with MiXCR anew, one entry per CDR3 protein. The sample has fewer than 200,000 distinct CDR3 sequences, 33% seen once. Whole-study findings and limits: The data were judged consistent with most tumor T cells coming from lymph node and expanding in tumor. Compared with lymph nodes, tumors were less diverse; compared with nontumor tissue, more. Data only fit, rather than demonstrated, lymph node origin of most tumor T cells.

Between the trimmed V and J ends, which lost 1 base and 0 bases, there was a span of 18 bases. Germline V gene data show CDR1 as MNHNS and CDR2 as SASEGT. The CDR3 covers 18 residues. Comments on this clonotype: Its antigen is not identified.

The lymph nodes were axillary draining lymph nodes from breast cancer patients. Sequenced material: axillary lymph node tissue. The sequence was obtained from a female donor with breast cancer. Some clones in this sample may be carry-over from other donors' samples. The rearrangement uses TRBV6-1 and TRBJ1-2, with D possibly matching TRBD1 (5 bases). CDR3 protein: CASSEVLGGVRTNYGYTF. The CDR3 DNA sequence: TGTGCCAGCAGTGAAGTATTAGGAGGGGTCCGGACTAACTATGGCTACACCTTC.